This is a list of T cell receptor beta chains from one sample in a study of beta chain features in type 1 diabetes. Clones were read by immunoSEQ multiplex PCR, and TCRdb kept only the in-frame ones, dropping some. The sample records approximately 170,000 clones, less than 9.5% being singletons. Specimen: central memory CD4+ T cells from blood. These receptor sequences come from a woman aged 18-35 years in good health. The CDR3 runs from the conserved cysteine through the conserved F or W. The D gene is left open where the match is weak. Part of the rows lack a size; the others show once, few, many or a class for expanded clones.

size	V	J	D	CDR3	DNA
NA	TRBV9	TRBJ2-5	TRBD1	CATNKGTGDGVETQYF	TGTGCCACCAATAAGGGGACAGGGGACGGTGTGGAGACCCAGTACTTC
NA	TRBV18	TRBJ1-5	TRBD1	CASSPGQYNQPQHF	TGTGCCAGCTCACCGGGACAGTACAATCAGCCCCAGCATTTT
NA	TRBV7-2	TRBJ2-7	NA	CASSRPGTNYEQYF	TGTGCCAGCAGCCGCCCGGGAACAAACTACGAGCAGTACTTC
NA	TRBV4-2	TRBJ2-6	TRBD1	CASSQGGTAGANVLTF	TGTGCCAGCAGCCAAGGGGGGACAGCAGGGGCCAACGTCCTGACTTTC
few	TRBV5-1	TRBJ2-1	TRBD2	CASRPGLAGGPNEQFF	TGCGCCAGCCGGCCAGGGCTAGCGGGGGGCCCTAATGAGCAGTTCTTC
NA	TRBV4-2	TRBJ2-7	NA	CASSQVGRTHEQYF	TGTGCCAGCAGCCAAGTAGGTAGGACACACGAGCAGTACTTC
NA	TRBV5-1	TRBJ2-1	NA	CASSLDGGPYNEQFF	TGCGCCAGCAGCTTGGACGGAGGGCCCTACAATGAGCAGTTCTTC
NA	TRBV20-1	TRBJ2-4	NA	CSAPAGLIQYF	TGCAGTGCTCCGGCGGGGCTGATTCAGTACTTC
NA	TRBV7-2	TRBJ2-7	NA	CASSSGKGPIDEQYF	TGTGCCAGCAGCTCCGGAAAGGGGCCGATCGACGAGCAGTACTTC
once	TRBV18	TRBJ1-3	TRBD1	CASSPQATGGNTIYF	TGTGCCAGCTCACCACAGGCGACAGGGGGAAACACCATATATTTT
NA	TRBV6-6	TRBJ2-2	NA	CASSYGGLGGELFF	TGTGCCAGCAGTTATGGGGGCCTCGGCGGGGAGCTGTTTTTT
NA	TRBV5-8	TRBJ1-1	NA	CASSLAIRGSAEAFF	TGTGCCAGCAGCTTGGCCATAAGAGGATCGGCTGAAGCTTTCTTT
NA	TRBV5-4	TRBJ2-2	NA	CASSLKRGTGELFF	TGTGCCAGCAGCTTGAAGAGAGGCACCGGGGAGCTGTTTTTT
few	TRBV2	TRBJ2-3	NA	CASSEARDTQYF	TGTGCCAGCAGTGAAGCCCGAGATACGCAGTATTTT
few	TRBV11-2	TRBJ2-1	NA	CASSHDEQFF	TGTGCCAGCAGTCATGATGAGCAGTTCTTC
NA	TRBV13	TRBJ1-3	NA	CASSSIGQYVTGNTIYF	TGTGCCAGCAGCTCTATCGGACAGTACGTTACCGGAAACACCATATATTTT
few	TRBV6-6	TRBJ2-6	NA	CASSYPRDGANVLTF	TGTGCCAGCAGTTACCCGAGAGATGGGGCCAACGTCCTGACTTTC
NA	TRBV4-3	TRBJ2-1	NA	CASSQAYRDGDNEQFF	TGCGCCAGCAGCCAAGCCTACAGGGACGGTGACAATGAGCAGTTCTTC
NA	TRBV2	TRBJ1-2	NA	CASSEQGSYGYTF	TGTGCCAGCAGTGAACAGGGAAGCTATGGCTACACCTTC
few	TRBV14	TRBJ1-2	NA	CASSQVLGSNYGYTF	TGTGCCAGCAGCCAAGTTCTTGGCAGTAACTATGGCTACACCTTC
NA	TRBV6-1	TRBJ2-5	NA	CASWSPLSVQETQYF	TGTGCCTCGTGGTCCCCTCTCTCTGTCCAGGAGACCCAGTACTTC
NA	TRBV6-1	TRBJ2-1	TRBD2	CASRATSGTYNEQFF	TGTGCCAGCAGAGCGACTAGCGGAACATACAATGAGCAGTTCTTC
few	TRBV19	TRBJ2-7	NA	CASSRLRGYEQYF	TGTGCCAGTAGTAGGCTAAGGGGCTACGAGCAGTACTTC
NA	TRBV6-1	TRBJ2-1	TRBD1	CASRTGGTGYNEQFF	TGTGCCAGCAGGACCGGAGGGACAGGTTACAATGAGCAGTTCTTC
NA	TRBV7-2	TRBJ2-7	TRBD2	CASSPGTSGNRQYF	TGTGCCAGCAGCCCCGGGACTAGCGGGAACCGCCAGTACTTC
few	TRBV11-2	TRBJ2-1	TRBD1	CASSRSGTGSNEQFF	TGTGCCAGCAGCCGCTCCGGGACAGGTAGCAATGAGCAGTTCTTC
NA	TRBV4-2	TRBJ2-2	TRBD2	CASSAQPGLAGAVGELFF	TGTGCCAGCAGCGCCCAACCGGGACTAGCGGGGGCGGTCGGGGAGCTGTTTTTT
few	TRBV7-9	TRBJ2-7	NA	CASSEREWTNNEQYF	TGTGCCAGCAGCGAACGGGAGTGGACCAACAACGAGCAGTACTTC
NA	TRBV7-3	TRBJ2-7	NA	CASSYGGRGYEQYF	TGTGCCAGCAGCTATGGAGGGAGAGGCTACGAGCAGTACTTC
NA	TRBV2	TRBJ2-3	NA	CASSDPGLADTQYF	TGTGCCAGCAGCGACCCAGGGCTGGCAGATACGCAGTATTTT
NA	TRBV18	TRBJ2-2	NA	CASSRRETPNTGELFF	TGTGCCAGCTCACGTCGAGAGACACCGAACACCGGGGAGCTGTTTTTT
few	TRBV18	TRBJ1-6	NA	CASSPGTRRNNSPLHF	TGTGCCAGCTCACCAGGAACCAGGCGTAATAATTCACCCCTCCACTTT
few	TRBV6-6	TRBJ1-3	NA	CASSYPYSSSGNTIYF	TGTGCCAGCAGTTATCCTTACTCGAGCTCTGGAAACACCATATATTTT
few	TRBV5-6	TRBJ2-5	NA	CASSPWAGQSEMLAQYF	TGTGCCAGCAGCCCTTGGGCAGGGCAGTCGGAAATGCTGGCCCAGTACTTC
few	TRBV30	TRBJ1-5	NA	CAWSISSGNQPQHF	TGTGCCTGGAGCATCTCCTCGGGCAATCAGCCCCAGCATTTT
few	TRBV30	TRBJ1-4	TRBD1	CAWSVGTGDEKLFF	TGTGCCTGGAGTGTAGGGACAGGGGATGAAAAACTGTTTTTT
few	TRBV27	TRBJ2-1	TRBD2	CASRRTSGNNEQFF	TGTGCCAGCAGAAGGACTAGCGGGAACAATGAGCAGTTCTTC
many	TRBV7-8	TRBJ1-2	NA	CASSLGVQLQNYGYTF	TGTGCCAGCAGCTTAGGCGTACAGCTCCAGAACTATGGCTACACCTTC
NA	TRBV15	TRBJ2-5	NA	CATSRDTETQYF	TGTGCCACCAGCAGGGACACAGAGACCCAGTACTTC
NA	TRBV5-1	TRBJ1-1	NA	CASSFQGWTEAFF	TGCGCCAGCAGCTTTCAGGGTTGGACTGAAGCTTTCTTT
NA	TRBV6-1	TRBJ1-1	TRBD1	CASNLPRGRGTEAFF	TGTGCCAGCAATCTACCCAGGGGGCGCGGTACTGAAGCTTTCTTT
few	TRBV30	TRBJ1-2	TRBD1	CAWGTGGDGYTF	TGTGCCTGGGGGACAGGGGGTGATGGCTACACCTTC
NA	TRBV4-1	TRBJ2-7	TRBD2	CASSQSPGLAYEQYF	TGCGCCAGCAGCCAATCTCCGGGACTAGCATACGAGCAGTACTTC
few	TRBV18	TRBJ1-1	NA	CASSPEQGTNTEAFF	TGTGCCAGCTCACCTGAACAGGGAACGAACACTGAAGCTTTCTTT
few	TRBV4-2	TRBJ1-1	TRBD1	CASSQDSRGDGTEAFF	TGTGCCAGCAGCCAAGATTCCAGGGGGGATGGCACTGAAGCTTTCTTT
NA	TRBV11-1	TRBJ2-1	TRBD2	CASSMTGEGYNEQFF	TGTGCCAGCAGCATGACGGGGGAGGGGTACAATGAGCAGTTCTTC
few	TRBV29-1	TRBJ2-3	TRBD2	CSVREGSDTQYF	TGCAGCGTTCGGGAGGGGTCGGATACGCAGTATTTT
few	TRBV5-1	TRBJ1-1	NA	CASSLQGTRNTEAFF	TGCGCCAGCAGCTTGCAAGGGACACGGAACACTGAAGCTTTCTTT
few	TRBV14	TRBJ1-3	TRBD1	CASSPQGISGNTIYF	TGTGCCAGCAGCCCACAGGGGATCTCTGGAAACACCATATATTTT
few	TRBV28	TRBJ2-5	TRBD2	CASSPGGQETQYF	TGTGCCAGCAGTCCGGGGGGGCAAGAGACCCAGTACTTC
few	TRBV12-5	TRBJ1-2	NA	CASGLGTGEGGYTF	TGTGCTAGTGGTTTGGGTACCGGGGAGGGTGGCTACACCTTC
NA	TRBV28	TRBJ1-2	NA	CASRAPGGNYGYTF	TGTGCCAGCAGGGCCCCGGGTGGGAACTATGGCTACACCTTC
few	TRBV19	TRBJ1-2	TRBD1	CASSTRAGTGDYGYTF	TGTGCCAGTAGTACCCGGGCCGGGACAGGGGACTATGGCTACACCTTC
many	TRBV6-5	TRBJ2-3	NA	CASSSRTSPPDTQYF	TGTGCCAGCAGTTCCCGGACTTCGCCCCCAGATACGCAGTATTTT